The 20 T cell receptor beta chains presented below share a single source sample, sequenced in a study of OX40 agonist ivuxolimab in advanced cancers. TCRdb keeps only in-frame clones here, not all; method: immunoSEQ multiplex PCR. The top ten clones hold over 3% of a sample with approximately 60,000 clones, 75% to 85% of them seen once. The sequencing here drew on CD4+ or CD8+ T cells sorted from blood, taken in a trial of the OX40 agonist ivuxolimab. Receptor source: an adult with an advanced solid tumor such as melanoma, head and neck, liver or kidney cancer.

The chain employs TRBV13 and TRBJ2-3; D remains ambiguous. V dropped 3 bases and J dropped 0 bases, with 16 bases sitting between them. Germline V gene lookup returns CDR1 PRHDT and CDR2 FYEKMQ (reference sequence). This CDR3 has 17 residues. This CDR3 is CASSFALLGRSTDTQYF. The CDR3 DNA follows: TGTGCCAGCAGCTTCGCCCTCTTAGGCAGGAGCACAGATACGCAGTATTTT.

The genes are TRBV27 and TRBJ2-3; D not resolved. Trimming removed 0 bases at V and 0 bases at J, with 16 bases between. The CDR3 spans 18 residues. Germline-derived CDR1 and CDR2 are MNHEY and SMNVEV (reference sequence). CDR3 loop: CASSLSGSGVISTDTQYF. CDR3 nucleotide sequence: TGTGCCAGCAGTTTATCTGGTTCTGGGGTTATTAGCACAGATACGCAGTATTTT.

The chain links TRBV5-1 to TRBJ2-2; D ambiguous. The CDR3 has 14 amino acids. The V end lost 5 bases, the J end lost 2 bases, and 10 bases lay between the germline ends. Germline lookup yields CDR1 SGHRS and CDR2 YFSETQ. The CDR3 here is CASSMRQNTGELFF. The CDR3 DNA follows: TGCGCCAGCAGTATGCGGCAAAACACCGGGGAGCTGTTTTTT.

This chain joins TRBV5-1 and TRBJ2-3, with 12 bases lining up with TRBD2. J was trimmed by 4 bases and V by 0 bases; bases with no gene match: 6. Germline CDR1 reads SGHRS; CDR2 reads YFSETQ. The CDR3 sequence is 17 residues long. CDR3 residues: CASSLAASGRAADTQYF. The CDR3, as DNA: TGCGCCAGCAGCTTGGCCGCTAGCGGGAGGGCCGCAGATACGCAGTATTTT.

This rearrangement joins TRBV18 to TRBJ2-7; unclear D gene. The V gene's germline CDR1 is KGHSH and CDR2 LQKENI. The CDR3 is 15 amino acids. V was trimmed by 6 bases and J by 0 bases, leaving 15 bases between them. The CDR3 region has the DNA TGTGCCAGCTCCCCTCTCAAAAGCAGCTCCTACGAGCAGTACTTC. As protein: CASSPLKSSSYEQYF.

This clone came up a few times. V usage is TRBV18 and J usage is TRBJ1-4, with TRBD1 matching over 9 bases. CDR3 length: 14 amino acids. From germline, CDR1 is KGHSH and CDR2 LQKENI. The V segment lost 4 bases and the J segment 12 bases; nucleotides outside the gene matches: 9. CDR3 bases: TGTGCCAGCTCACTCAGTTGGGACAGGGAAGAACTGTTTTTT. Its translation is CASSLSWDREELFF.

This clone was seen only a few times. The J gene is TRBJ1-5, the V gene TRBV6-1, with D possibly being TRBD1 (6 bases). The V gene's germline CDR1 is MNHNS and CDR2 SASEGT. The V and J ends lost 3 bases and 4 bases respectively, with 13 bases between them. CDR3 length: 15 residues. The CDR3 DNA sequence: TGTGCCAGCAGTGAGCTACAGGGTGGGAATCAGCCCCAGCATTTT. Translation gives CASSELQGGNQPQHF.

The chain carries TRBV7-6 and TRBJ1-6, with no clear D. CDR1 is SGHVS and CDR2 is FNYEAQ in the germline V gene. The CDR3 has 15 amino acids. Trimming took off 1 base at V and 0 bases at J, with 4 bases between the two ends. In DNA form, the CDR3 reads TGTGCCAGCAGCTTAGAGAGCTCCTATAATTCACCCCTCCACTTT. It is translated as CASSLESSYNSPLHF.

The CDR3 reads CASAQLTQHNEQFF. The DNA for the CDR3 is TGTGCCAGCGCCCAACTGACTCAACACAATGAGCAGTTCTTC. The chain couples TRBV2 to TRBJ2-1; D is uncertain. The germline V gene has CDR1 SNHLY and CDR2 FYNNEI. The CDR3 has 14 residues. V shed 8 bases and J shed 5 bases, with 16 bases lying between them.

The chain couples TRBV19 to TRBJ2-7; TRBD1 agrees at 7 bases. The CDR3 has 15 amino acids. Germline loops: CDR1 LNHDA, CDR2 SQIVND (reference sequence). The ends lost 6 bases at V and 0 bases at J; junction bases unmatched: 8. CDR3: CASRTQGRGSYEQYF. The CDR3 DNA reads TGTGCCAGTAGAACACAGGGGAGAGGCTCCTACGAGCAGTACTTC.

This clone was seen a few times. The chain recombines TRBV4-1 with TRBJ1-1; the match to TRBD1 covers 7 bases. Per germline, CDR1 MGHRA and CDR2 YSYEKL. The CDR3 length is 19 residues. V shed 4 bases and J 0 bases; nucleotides not matched to a gene: 17. CDR3 sequence reads: CASSPIGRQGVGVNTEAFF. The CDR3 DNA is TGCGCCAGCAGCCCCATCGGGAGGCAGGGGGTCGGGGTGAACACTGAAGCTTTCTTT.

The V and J genes are TRBV11-2 and TRBJ2-2; D may be TRBD1 or TRBD2 (5 bases each). Trimming removed 6 bases from V and 0 bases from J, with 17 bases in between. This CDR3 region has 17 residues. Germline loops: CDR1 SGHAT, CDR2 FQNNGV. CDR3 residues: CASRLKGRTANTGELFF. The CDR3 coding sequence is TGTGCCAGCAGACTTAAGGGACGAACCGCGAACACCGGGGAGCTGTTTTTT.

This chain connects TRBV28 to TRBJ2-3; no clear D. Between the trimmed V and J ends, which lost 4 bases and 1 base, there was a span of 9 bases. The CDR3 loop spans 14 amino acids. Germline V gene sequence: CDR1 MDHEN, CDR2 SYDVKM. This CDR3 is CASSSQIRTDTQYF. DNA for the CDR3: TGTGCCAGCAGTTCACAAATCCGCACAGATACGCAGTATTTT.

The chain combines TRBV19 with TRBJ2-6; 8 bases match TRBD1. CDR3 size: 17 residues. Germline trimming cut 5 bases from V and 0 bases from J; bases unmatched to any gene: 6. CDR1 and CDR2 from the germline V gene are LNHDA and SQIVND (reference sequence). CDR3 sequence: CASSWDRTFSGANVLTF. The CDR3 DNA is TGTGCCAGTAGTTGGGACAGGACTTTCTCTGGGGCCAACGTCCTGACTTTC.

The chain is built from TRBV6-1 and TRBJ1-5, with no clear D. V lost 3 bases, J lost 4 bases, and 10 bases lay in between. CDR3 length: 14 residues. Germline-derived CDR1 and CDR2 are MNHNS and SASEGT. The CDR3, as DNA: TGTGCCAGCAGTGATAACGACGTGAATCAGCCCCAGCATTTT. Translated: CASSDNDVNQPQHF.

V is TRBV2 and J is TRBJ2-3, with 12 bases lining up with TRBD2. V shed 6 bases, J shed 4 bases, and the junction held 8 bases outside the gene matches. The CDR3 covers 16 residues. CDR1 is SNHLY, CDR2 FYNNEI, per germline. CDR3 nucleotide sequence: TGTGCCAGCAGCTCAGGACTAGCGGGAATTGCAGATACGCAGTATTTT. As protein: CASSSGLAGIADTQYF.

The chain carries TRBV10-3 and TRBJ2-1; unclear D gene. There are 11 residues in the CDR3. V gave up 6 bases and J gave up 7 bases, with 7 bases separating them. Germline CDR1 ENHRY, CDR2 SYGVKD. The CDR3 is CAISQENEQFF. The CDR3 nucleotides read TGTGCCATCAGCCAGGAAAATGAGCAGTTCTTC.

The chain couples TRBV5-5 to TRBJ2-1; TRBD1 matches 8 bases. Trimming at V came to 1 base and at J to 1 base, leaving 4 bases not matched to a gene. Per the germline V gene, CDR1 is SGHKS and CDR2 is YYEKEE (reference sequence). CDR3 length: 16 amino acids. The CDR3 DNA follows: TGTGCCAGCAGCTTGTTCGGACAGGGATCCTACAATGAGCAGTTCTTC. This sequence encodes CASSLFGQGSYNEQFF.

This sequence joins TRBV6-5 and TRBJ1-1, with TRBD1 matching 9 bases. After removal of 7 bases from V and 6 bases from J, the junction contained 15 bases not matched to a gene. This CDR3 has 16 amino acids. In germline, CDR1 is MNHEY, CDR2 SVGAGI. CDR3 region: CASTYSPGQGSAEAFF. The CDR3 DNA reads TGTGCCAGCACCTACTCTCCGGGACAGGGAAGCGCTGAAGCTTTCTTT.

The chain employs TRBV4-2 and TRBJ1-6; D is possibly TRBD1 (6 bases). Germline CDR1 reads LGHNA; CDR2 reads YNFKEQ. V lost 0 bases and J lost 9, with 12 bases in between. The CDR3 is 15 amino acids. CDR3 sequence: CASSQDLGATSPLHF. CDR3 coding DNA: TGTGCCAGCAGCCAAGATTTGGGGGCAACTTCACCCCTCCACTTT.